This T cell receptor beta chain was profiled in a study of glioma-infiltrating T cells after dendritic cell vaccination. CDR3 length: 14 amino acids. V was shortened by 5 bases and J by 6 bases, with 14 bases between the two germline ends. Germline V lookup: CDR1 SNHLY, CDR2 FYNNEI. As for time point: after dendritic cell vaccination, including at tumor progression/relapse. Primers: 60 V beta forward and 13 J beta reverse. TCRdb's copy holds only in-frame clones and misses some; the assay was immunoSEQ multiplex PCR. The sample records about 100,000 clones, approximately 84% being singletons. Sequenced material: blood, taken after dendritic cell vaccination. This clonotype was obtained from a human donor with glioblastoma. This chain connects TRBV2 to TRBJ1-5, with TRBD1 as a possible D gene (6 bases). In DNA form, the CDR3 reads TGTGCCAGCAGTAAGGCAGGGGCGGTTCAGCCCCAGCATTTT. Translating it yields CASSKAGAVQPQHF.